This TCR beta chain was captured in a study of control samples from healthy donors and cancer patients. The CDR3 consists of 13 residues. V was trimmed by 3 bases and J by 1 base, leaving 9 bases between them. Germline CDR1 and CDR2: SQVTM and ANQGSEA. The protocol was immunoSEQ multiplex PCR, while the TCRdb copy is restricted to in-frame clones and leaves out a portion. The sample lists about 94,000 clones; 90% were seen once. The clonotype was recovered from a woman in her late teens or twenties in good health. The genes are TRBV29-1 and TRBJ1-1; D is ambiguous. Material for sequencing was blood. The CDR3 loop is CSVDAQTNTEAFF. Here the CDR3 DNA reads TGCAGCGTTGATGCACAAACGAACACTGAAGCTTTCTTT.